The sequence of this T cell receptor (beta chain) was determined in a study of T cell responses to AZD1222 COVID-19 vaccine. General study findings and limits: The reported proportion of spike-specific TCRs targeting unmutated variant regions was nearly half. Recipients of two AZD1222 doses showed rising Spike-specific TCR breadth and depth. Spike was spanned by vaccine-associated CD4 TCRs, which were dominant at 160-218 and 743-854. Donors were largely white British and mainly female; clonal diversity was possibly underestimated.

The V end lost 8 bases, the J end lost 3 bases, and 17 bases lay between the germline ends. The germline V gene has CDR1 MDHEN and CDR2 SYDVKM. CDR3 length: 15 residues. Concerning this clone: What it binds is unknown.

Clones were sequenced by immunoSEQ multiplex PCR, and TCRdb holds only the in-frame ones, with some missing. Seen here are some 120,000 clones, more than 80% observed once, and the top ten hold 4.2%. The chain is built from TRBV28 and TRBJ1-3; D ambiguous. Material: peripheral blood, obtained on day 0 of AZD1222 vaccination. The sequence was obtained from an adult in good health. The CDR3 reads CASWAPDKIGNTIYF. CDR3 DNA: TGTGCCAGCTGGGCCCCCGACAAAATTGGAAACACCATATATTTT.